These 3 T cell receptor beta chains were sequenced from one sample in a study of T cell responses to AZD1222 COVID-19 vaccine. Clones were read by immunoSEQ multiplex PCR, and TCRdb kept only the in-frame ones, dropping some. The table records fewer than 150,000 clones, around 90% of them present only once. The input for sequencing was peripheral blood, taken on day 0 of AZD1222 vaccination. The source is an adult in good health.

The gene calls are TRBV11-2 and TRBJ2-5, with D uncertain. CDR3 size: 15 residues. Germline CDR1 is SGHAT and CDR2 is FQNNGV. V gave up 5 bases and J gave up 2 bases, with 15 bases separating them. The CDR3: CASSHPGGSQETQYF. In DNA form, the CDR3 reads TGTGCCAGCAGCCACCCAGGCGGATCACAAGAGACCCAGTACTTC.

V usage is TRBV7-2 and J usage is TRBJ1-4, with TRBD1 as a possible D gene (6 bases). Germline V gene sequence: CDR1 SGHTA, CDR2 FQGNSA. CDR3 size: 19 residues. Trimming stripped 5 bases from V and 0 bases from J, with 22 bases between. The CDR3 DNA reads as TGTGCCAGCAGCCGTCGCCTACAGGGACGGTCCGCAACTAATGAAAAACTGTTTTTT. Its translation is CASSRRLQGRSATNEKLFF.

CDR3 DNA: TGTGCCAGCGGGGCTCCTGAAGCTTTCTTT. Protein product: CASGAPEAFF. V and J are TRBV6-5 and TRBJ1-1; a weak D match, TRBD1 (5 bases). V was shortened by 8 bases and J by 6 bases, with 7 bases between the two germline ends. Germline-derived CDR1 and CDR2 are MNHEY and SVGAGI. This CDR3 region has 10 residues.